These 12 T cell receptor beta chains were sequenced from one sample in a study of vaccination effects on CD4 cells after COVID-19. ViraFEST assay sequencing came after antigen-specific CD4+ T cells were expanded with viral peptide pools. Following culture for under 12 days, CD4+ T cells were isolated. Participants were given two doses of BNT162b2 or mRNA-1273 vaccine. Antigens for these TCRs are unknown. TCRdb keeps only in-frame clones here, not all; method: immunoSEQ multiplex PCR. The table has roughly 46,000 clones, 74% seen once. Specimen: CD4+ T cells from PBMCs cultured with HCoV-OC43 spike peptides, collected after COVID-19 vaccination. Specified subset: HCoV-OC43 spike overlapping peptide pool stimulation. Receptors originate from a human donor who received a COVID-19 vaccine.

This clone occurred once. The CDR3 sequence: CASSLTGPSYEQYF. The CDR3, as DNA: TGTGCCAGCAGCTTAACAGGGCCGAGCTACGAGCAGTACTTC. V usage is TRBV7-2 and J usage is TRBJ2-7, with a tentative D call TRBD1 (6 bases). Germline V gene sequence: CDR1 SGHTA, CDR2 FQGNSA. V lost 2 bases and J 3 bases, leaving 11 bases between the germline ends. This CDR3 comprises 14 residues.

The V gene is TRBV11-2, the J gene TRBJ2-5, with D possibly matching TRBD2 (5 bases). V lost 0 bases and J 2 bases, leaving 10 bases between the germline ends. The CDR3 extends over 15 amino acids. CDR1 is SGHAT and CDR2 is FQNNGV in the germline V gene. CDR3 sequence reads: CASSLEEGRQETQYF. CDR3 bases: TGTGCCAGCAGCTTAGAAGAGGGCCGACAAGAGACCCAGTACTTC.

This clone was picked up one time. This chain joins TRBV21-1 and TRBJ1-1. TRBV21-1 is recorded as a pseudogene. The CDR3 extends over 15 amino acids. CDR3 in DNA: TGTGCCAGCAGCACGAGGGGCGCGGGAAACACTGAAGCTTTCTTT. Protein: CASSTRGAGNTEAFF.

This clone was counted between two and nine times. The rearrangement joins TRBV7-2 to TRBJ1-6, with D uncertain. Germline V lookup: CDR1 SGHTA, CDR2 FQGNSA. CDR3 size: 15 residues. Trimming took off 0 bases at V and 10 bases at J, with 13 bases between the two ends. Here the CDR3 DNA reads TGTGCCAGCAGCTTAGCGGGATTTCCTAGCTCACCCCTCCACTTT. It encodes CASSLAGFPSSPLHF. Based on the CDR3 plus reference TRBV7-2 and TRBJ1-6, the full variable domain is GAGVSQSPSNKVTEKGKDVELRCDPISGHTALYWYRQSLGQGLEFLIYFQGNSAPDKSGLPSDRFSAERTGGSVSTLTIQRTQQEDSAVYLCASSLAGFPSSPLHFGNGTRLTVT.

The chain uses TRBV10-3 and TRBJ1-2; 7 nucleotides agree with TRBD1. CDR1 and CDR2 from the germline V gene are ENHRY and SYGVKD. This CDR3 has 13 residues. J lost 3 bases, V lost 4 bases, and 2 bases had no gene match. CDR3 nucleotide sequence: TGTGCCATCAGTGCCGGGACAGACTATGGCTACACCTTC. Translated: CAISAGTDYGYTF.

This clone was observed a single time. The chain joins TRBV27 to TRBJ1-3; tentatively, D is TRBD1 (5 bases). V was shortened by 10 bases and J by 0 bases, with 16 bases between the two germline ends. From germline, CDR1 is MNHEY and CDR2 SMNVEV (reference sequence). The CDR3 spans 15 residues. The CDR3 spells CATRARALSGNTIYF. The CDR3 DNA sequence: TGTGCCACCAGGGCCAGGGCCCTCTCTGGAAACACCATATATTTT.

This chain joins TRBV5-1 and TRBJ1-6; TRBD1 aligns across 7 bases. Germline V gene sequence: CDR1 SGHRS, CDR2 YFSETQ. The CDR3 consists of 17 residues. The V and J ends lost 2 bases and 7 bases, in that order; junction bases with no gene match: 12. The CDR3 DNA follows: TGCGCCAGCAGCTTAGTTCAAAGGGACAGACCCAATTCACCCCTCCACTTT. The encoded protein is CASSLVQRDRPNSPLHF. The whole variable domain, filled in from reference TRBV5-1 and TRBJ1-6, reads KAGVTQTPRYLIKTRGQQVTLSCSPISGHRSVSWYQQTPGQGLQFLFEYFSETQRNKGNFPGRFSGRQFSNSRSEMNVSTLELGDSALYLCASSLVQRDRPNSPLHFGNGTRLTVT.

The chain recombines TRBV4-1 with TRBJ2-5; the match to TRBD2 covers 15 bases. The germline CDR1 and CDR2 sequences are MGHRA and YSYEKL. V lost 4 bases to trimming and J lost 5 bases; unmatched junction nucleotides: 2. The CDR3 is 15 residues long. CDR3 sequence reads: CASSPGTSGRETQYF. In DNA, the CDR3 is TGCGCCAGCAGCCCCGGGACTAGCGGGAGGGAGACCCAGTACTTC.

The chain recombines TRBV27 with TRBJ1-1; D remains ambiguous. This CDR3 is 14 amino acids long. V shed 8 bases and J shed 6 bases, with 19 bases lying between them. CDR1 and CDR2 from the germline V gene are MNHEY and SMNVEV (reference sequence). This chain's CDR3 is CASSPAQRAPEAFF. CDR3 sequence (DNA): TGTGCCAGCTCGCCTGCCCAGCGGGCACCTGAAGCTTTCTTT.

The V call is TRBV11-2, the J call TRBJ2-3; 10 bases align to TRBD1. Losses at the gene ends were 3 bases for V and 5 bases for J; bases not matched to a gene: 8. Germline CDR1 SGHAT, CDR2 FQNNGV. This CDR3 is built from 16 residues. CDR3 sequence (DNA): TGTGCCAGCAGCTTTCTCGGACAGGGGGGGGGAGATACGCAGTATTTT. This codes for CASSFLGQGGGDTQYF.

The V call is TRBV5-1, the J call TRBJ1-1; possible D gene TRBD1, 6 bases. CDR1 is SGHRS, CDR2 YFSETQ, per germline. This CDR3 spans 14 amino acids. Trimming cost V 0 bases and J 4 bases, with 10 bases left between them. CDR3 amino acids: CASSLVRGSTEAFF. The DNA of the CDR3 is TGCGCCAGCAGCTTGGTGAGGGGGTCCACTGAAGCTTTCTTT.

The rearrangement joins TRBV5-1 to TRBJ1-1, with D maybe TRBD1 (5 bases). Deletions cut 0 bases from V and 8 bases from J, with 11 bases between. This CDR3 is built from 13 residues. CDR1 and CDR2 (germline): SGHRS, YFSETQ. CDR3 DNA: TGCGCCAGCAGCTTGGCTTCGGGGGAGGAAGCTTTCTTT. Translating gives CASSLASGEEAFF. The variable domain in full, with the rest retrieved from reference TRBV5-1 and TRBJ1-1, is KAGVTQTPRYLIKTRGQQVTLSCSPISGHRSVSWYQQTPGQGLQFLFEYFSETQRNKGNFPGRFSGRQFSNSRSEMNVSTLELGDSALYLCASSLASGEEAFFGQGTRLTVV.